The 27 T cell receptor beta chains below were found in one sample sequenced in a study of Graves' ophthalmopathy and Graves' hyperthyroidism. RNA transcripts provided the template for amplifying TCR beta CDR3 regions. HTBI-primed first-round RT-PCR preceded second-round multiplex PCR. TCRdb used MiXCR to reprocess the multiplex PCR reads, holding one entry per CDR3 protein. The sample has almost 750,000 distinct CDR3 sequences; roughly 40% are singletons. Material for sequencing was peripheral blood. The receptors were gathered from an adult man with Graves' ophthalmopathy.

This clonotype has at least ten counts. The chain recombines TRBV10-1 with TRBJ2-6; D is ambiguous. Germline V gene sequence: CDR1 WNHNN, CDR2 SYGVQD (reference sequence). Trimming took 3 bases from V and 1 from J, leaving 7 bases between them. The CDR3 has 15 amino acids. The CDR3 DNA reads TGCGCCAGCAGTGATGGGGTGTCTGGGGCCAACGTCCTGACTTTC. It yields the protein CASSDGVSGANVLTF.

In this sample, this clonotype turned up a few times. The rearrangement links TRBV4-1 to TRBJ1-3; the D is unclear. Trimming removed 4 bases at V and 7 bases at J, with 23 bases between. This CDR3 has 17 amino acids. Per the germline V gene, CDR1 is MGHRA and CDR2 is YSYEKL. CDR3 sequence: CASSPGRVWGARNTIYF. CDR3 coding DNA: TGCGCCAGCAGCCCCGGCCGAGTGTGGGGAGCGCGGAACACCATATATTTT.

The chain joins TRBV10-2 to TRBJ1-5; the match to TRBD1 covers 7 bases. The CDR3 is made up of 15 amino acids. Trimming at V came to 6 bases and at J to 4 bases, leaving 9 bases not matched to a gene. Germline lookup yields CDR1 WSHSY and CDR2 SAAADI. This CDR3 is CASSQVTGQNQPQHF. CDR3 coding DNA: TGCGCCAGCAGCCAAGTGACAGGGCAAAATCAGCCCCAGCATTTT.

The chain recombines TRBV7-9 with TRBJ1-2; TRBD1 aligns across 7 bases. The CDR3 totals 16 residues. The germline gives CDR1 SEHNR, CDR2 FQNEAQ (reference sequence). Unmatched junction bases numbered 13, after V lost 5 bases and J lost 4 bases. The CDR3 coding sequence is TGTGCCAGCAGCCGGACCCCCGCCGGGACAGCCTATGGCTACACCTTC. Protein product: CASSRTPAGTAYGYTF.

This clonotype was observed at least ten times. This rearrangement joins TRBV2 to TRBJ2-2; 7 positions match TRBD1. The germline V gene has CDR1 SNHLY and CDR2 FYNNEI. The CDR3 runs 14 residues. The V and J ends lost 10 bases and 0 bases, in that order; junction bases with no gene match: 5. CDR3 in amino acids: CAINRGTNTGELFF. CDR3 nucleotide sequence: TGTGCCATCAACAGGGGTACGAACACCGGGGAGCTGTTTTTT.

With regard to this clonotype: A much larger clone sits a single nucleotide away, making a read error possible. V is TRBV9 and J is TRBJ2-6; D unresolved. Trimming removed 4 bases at V and 1 base at J, with 9 bases between. Germline CDR1 SGDLS, CDR2 YYNGEE. CDR3 size: 15 residues. CDR3 coding DNA: TGTGCCAGCAGCCAACTCGTGTCTGGGGCCAACGTCCTGACTTTC. It specifies CASSQLVSGANVLTF.

This clonotype came up many times. This rearrangement joins TRBV10-3 to TRBJ1-1, with D hard to call. Germline V gene sequence: CDR1 ENHRY, CDR2 SYGVKD. The V gene lost 4 bases and the J gene lost 3 bases, with 12 bases spanning the gap. This CDR3 contains 14 residues. CDR3 amino acids: CAISAGSSYTEAFF. DNA for the CDR3: TGTGCCATCAGTGCGGGGTCTTCTTACACTGAAGCTTTCTTT.

For this clonotype: A clone one base away is much larger, so this may be a read error. The gene calls are TRBV15 and TRBJ2-7; D assignment may be TRBD1 or TRBD2 (5 bases each). V lost 4 bases and J lost 3, with 13 bases in between. CDR1 is LNHNV, CDR2 YYDKDF, per germline (reference sequence). This CDR3 is 14 amino acids long. The DNA for the CDR3 is TGTGCCACCAGCAATAACCGGGACGGCTACGAGCAGTACTTC. This translates into CATSNNRDGYEQYF. Full variable domain (rest looked up from reference TRBV15 and TRBJ2-7): DAMVIQNPRYQVTQFGKPVTLSCSQTLNHNVMYWYQQKSSQAPKLLFHYYDKDFNNEADTPDNFQSRRPNTSFCFLDIRSPGLGDTAMYLCATSNNRDGYEQYFGPGTRLTVT.

This chain joins TRBV20-1 and TRBJ1-1; D may be TRBD1 (5 bases). CDR1 DFQATT and CDR2 SNEGSKA come from the germline V gene (reference sequence). CDR3 length: 13 residues. V was shortened by 4 bases and J by 4 bases, with 13 bases between the two germline ends. This CDR3 reads CSATDSNSTEAFF. DNA of the CDR3: TGCAGTGCTACTGACAGTAATAGCACTGAAGCTTTCTTT.

V is TRBV6-5 and J is TRBJ1-2; D might be TRBD1 (6 bases). The V gene lost 8 bases and the J gene lost 4 bases, with 17 bases spanning the gap. Germline lookup yields CDR1 MNHEY and CDR2 SVGAGI. This CDR3 is 14 amino acids long. The CDR3 bases are TGTGCCAGCCGACCGGGACACGGGACCTATGGCTACACCTTC. Encoded protein: CASRPGHGTYGYTF.

The gene calls are TRBV7-9 and TRBJ2-5; 9 nucleotides line up with TRBD1. The trim removed 2 bases at V and 4 bases at J, leaving 11 bases unmatched. The CDR3 extends over 17 amino acids. Germline assignment: CDR1 SEHNR and CDR2 FQNEAQ (reference sequence). Here the CDR3 DNA reads TGTGCCAGCAGCTTAATAGCCGGGACAGGGTATGGAGAGACCCAGTACTTC. Its translation: CASSLIAGTGYGETQYF.

Only a few counts were recorded for this clonotype. The chain joins TRBV9 to TRBJ2-2; 8 nucleotides align to TRBD1. This CDR3 is 16 amino acids long. Per germline, CDR1 SGDLS and CDR2 YYNGEE. V dropped 4 bases and J dropped 8; count of bases not matched to a gene: 13. CDR3 in amino acids: CASSTGQVTPYGELFF. The DNA for the CDR3 is TGTGCCAGCAGCACGGGACAGGTGACCCCGTATGGGGAGCTGTTTTTT.

CDR3: CATSDPERGVQETQYF. The CDR3 bases are TGTGCCACCAGTGATCCCGAGCGGGGAGTACAAGAGACCCAGTACTTC. The chain carries TRBV24-1 and TRBJ2-5, with 7 nucleotides matching TRBD2. Germline values: CDR1 KGHDR, CDR2 SFDVKD. This CDR3 has 16 residues. V shed 3 bases and J 2 bases; nucleotides not matched to a gene: 8.

The rearrangement joins TRBV6-2 or TRBV6-3 to TRBJ1-6; possible D gene TRBD1, 6 bases. This CDR3 region has 15 residues. V was cut by 2 bases and J by 8 bases, with 13 bases left in between. Germline CDR1 MNHEY, CDR2 SVGEGT. As DNA, the CDR3 is TGTGCCAGCAGTTACGGGGGCCTCGGGTATTCACCCCTCCACTTT. Residues: CASSYGGLGYSPLHF.

This clonotype showed up many times. The CDR3 is CASSLKTVYTEAFF. As DNA, the CDR3 is TGTGCCAGCAGCTTAAAAACAGTTTACACTGAAGCTTTCTTT. The V call is TRBV7-9, the J call TRBJ1-1; D uncertain. Germline V gene sequence: CDR1 SEHNR, CDR2 FQNEAQ (reference sequence). CDR3 length: 14 residues. Trimming removed 2 bases from V and 3 bases from J, with 10 bases in between.

The V and J genes are TRBV7-8 and TRBJ1-2; D is perhaps TRBD1 (6 bases). CDR1 is SGHVS, CDR2 FQNEAQ, per germline. V lost 8 bases to trimming and J lost 5 bases, with 18 bases between them. The CDR3 length is 14 residues. CDR3 amino acids: CASSPRTDDYGYTF. The CDR3 DNA reads TGTGCCAGCTCACCACGGACAGACGATTATGGCTACACCTTC.

This clonotype appeared many times. Sequence at one end of the junction differs from germline and may be a read error. The chain joins TRBV10-3 to TRBJ2-7, with D possibly being TRBD2 (5 bases). Germline V lookup: CDR1 ENHRY, CDR2 SYGVKD. This CDR3 is built from 14 residues. CDR3: CAITEGLAAHEQYF. The CDR3 nucleotides are TGTGCCATCACTGAGGGCCTGGCCGCCCACGAGCAGTACTTC.

The genes are TRBV11-2 and TRBJ1-6; tentative D call: TRBD1 (5 bases). The CDR3 contains 14 residues. CDR1 SGHAT and CDR2 FQNNGV come from the germline V gene. The germline V and J ends were trimmed by 1 base and 10 bases, with 11 bases remaining between them. This CDR3 is CASSLVGAWSPLHF. In DNA form, the CDR3 reads TGTGCCAGCAGCTTAGTCGGGGCATGGTCACCCCTCCACTTT. The whole variable domain, remainder taken from reference TRBV11-2 and TRBJ1-6, is EAGVAQSPRYKIIEKRQSVAFWCNPISGHATLYWYQQILGQGPKLLIQFQNNGVVDDSQLPKDRFSAERLKGVDSTLKIQPAKLEDSAVYLCASSLVGAWSPLHFGNGTRLTVT.

This chain uses TRBV19 with TRBJ1-4, with D possibly matching TRBD1 (6 bases). CDR3 length: 16 residues. Trimming removed 4 bases at V and 3 bases at J, with 15 bases between. CDR1 and CDR2 (germline): LNHDA, SQIVND (reference sequence). In nucleotides, the CDR3 is TGTGCCAGTAGTAGATACAGGGAGGCGGCTAATGAAAAACTGTTTTTT. Translating it yields CASSRYREAANEKLFF.

Concerning this clonotype: A much more abundant neighbour one base away suggests this may be a read error. The rearrangement joins TRBV10-3 to TRBJ2-5; D is unclear. The CDR3 has 14 amino acids. Trimming left V 7 bases short and J 2 bases short, with 14 bases between. Germline V gene sequence: CDR1 ENHRY, CDR2 SYGVKD. This CDR3 is CAINGSVGQETQYF. The CDR3 region has the DNA TGTGCCATCAATGGGTCGGTCGGACAAGAGACCCAGTACTTC.

V and J are TRBV29-1 and TRBJ1-2; D not resolved. The ends were cut back, 4 bases at V and 0 bases at J, with 12 bases in the middle. The CDR3 consists of 14 residues. Germline V gene sequence: CDR1 SQVTM, CDR2 ANQGSEA. CDR3 loop: CSVAVDGSNYGYTF. The CDR3 nucleotides are TGCAGCGTTGCTGTGGACGGATCTAACTATGGCTACACCTTC.

The V gene is TRBV6-5, the J gene TRBJ2-5; the match to TRBD1 covers 8 bases. J was trimmed by 7 bases and V by 7 bases; bases with no gene match: 8. The CDR3 consists of 13 residues. The germline V gene encodes CDR1 MNHEY and CDR2 SVGAGI. CDR3: CASTRGRRGTQYF. The CDR3, as DNA: TGTGCCAGCACCAGGGGGCGGCGAGGGACCCAGTACTTC.

This clonotype was observed a handful of times. J is TRBJ1-5 and V is TRBV4-3; the D is unclear. This CDR3 has 16 amino acids. Trimming took off 1 base at V and 0 bases at J, with 10 bases between the two ends. The germline V gene encodes CDR1 LGHNA and CDR2 YSLEER. The CDR3 is CASSQGGGNSNQPQHF. In nucleotides, the CDR3 is TGCGCCAGCAGCCAAGGTGGAGGTAATAGCAATCAGCCCCAGCATTTT.

The chain recombines TRBV5-1 with TRBJ2-7; D is perhaps TRBD2 (6 bases). V was shortened by 6 bases and J by 0 bases, with 13 bases between the two germline ends. Germline V lookup: CDR1 SGHRS, CDR2 YFSETQ. This CDR3 region has 14 residues. CDR3 coding DNA: TGCGCCAGCACCCCGCGGGACTTCTCCTACGAGCAGTACTTC. Amino acid sequence: CASTPRDFSYEQYF.

CDR3 DNA: TGTGCCAGCAGCCCCCAGACTTGGTCAACTAATGAAAAACTGTTTTTT. This translates into CASSPQTWSTNEKLFF. The J gene is TRBJ1-4, the V gene TRBV7-9, with D hard to call. The CDR3 length is 16 residues. From germline, CDR1 is SEHNR and CDR2 FQNEAQ (reference sequence). Trimming cost V 5 bases and J 0 bases, with 13 bases left between them.

A few counts support this clonotype. The rearrangement links TRBV20-1 to TRBJ2-7; no reliable D call. The ends were cut back, 5 bases at V and 0 bases at J, with 14 bases in the middle. The length of the CDR3 is 14 residues. Germline lookup yields CDR1 DFQATT and CDR2 SNEGSKA (reference sequence). The DNA of the CDR3 is TGCAGTGCTTTCGAGAGGAGAGGCTCCTACGAGCAGTACTTC. Encoded protein: CSAFERRGSYEQYF.

This clonotype was detected ten times or more. This chain uses TRBV2 with TRBJ1-4; D gene unclear. CDR1 SNHLY and CDR2 FYNNEI come from the germline V gene. This CDR3 spans 13 amino acids. The V end was cut by 4 bases, the J end by 7 bases, with 10 bases between. This CDR3 reads CASSVRDFEKLFF. CDR3 coding DNA: TGTGCCAGCAGTGTGAGGGATTTTGAAAAACTGTTTTTT.